The rows below give T cell receptor beta chains drawn from one sample of a study of blood T cell repertoires in COVID-19. TCRdb's table, derived via immunoSEQ multiplex PCR, lists solely in-frame clones and lacks some. The sample has about 200,000 clones, about 89% seen once; the top ten hold roughly 8.4%. What was sequenced was PBMCs or T cells enriched from blood (not recorded which). These receptors were obtained from a woman aged 18-35 years who had recovered from COVID-19. CDR3s include the opening cysteine and the closing phenylalanine or tryptophan. The order of the fields is J gene, V gene, clone size, CDR3 length, CDR3 protein. Size tells how often a clone was seen (once, few, many) or the class of an expanded clone, and some rows leave it out.

TRBJ1-1,TRBV3-1/TRBV3-2,.,12,CASSRGRTEAFF
TRBJ2-1,TRBV10-3,.,12,CAITRRGNEQFF
TRBJ2-3,TRBV4-1,.,19,CASSQGTTPRGASTDTQYF
TRBJ1-2,TRBV29-1,.,14,CSVEDRVVSGGYTF
TRBJ2-3,TRBV5-1,.,15,CASSGRTSGTDTQYF
TRBJ2-1,TRBV19,.,14,CASRRASGYNEQFF
TRBJ1-5,TRBV5-1,.,15,CASSLGTDQGQPQHF
TRBJ2-4,TRBV14,.,19,CASSQEAFGQGIAKNIQYF
TRBJ2-5,TRBV5-1,once,19,CASSTPGLAGGPSQETQYF
TRBJ2-1,TRBV11-3,.,15,CASRDSRTSANEQFF
TRBJ1-2,TRBV30,few,14,CAWSPTRQGNGNTF
TRBJ1-5,TRBV18,.,15,CASSPKGTANQPQHF
TRBJ1-4,TRBV3-1/TRBV3-2,.,15,CASSSGRGRLEKLFF
TRBJ1-2,TRBV9,.,18,CASSDETTGTHSNYGYTF
TRBJ1-2,TRBV10-3,.,14,CAIRGQGANYGYTF
TRBJ1-3,TRBV5-4,.,18,CASSLVGVGAVSGNTIYF
TRBJ1-2,TRBV10-3,.,14,CAISGGQDFYGYTF
TRBJ1-4,TRBV19,.,13,CASSKAGPHGLFF
TRBJ1-2,TRBV3-1/TRBV3-2,.,15,CASSQEDSTSYGYTF
TRBJ1-1,TRBV29-1,.,14,CSVNPDRVNTEAFF
TRBJ1-1,TRBV27,.,15,CASSLSRGVNTEAFF
TRBJ1-1,TRBV5-1,once,13,CASSLQGGTEAFF
TRBJ1-6,TRBV6-5,few,15,CASSYSIEPISPLHF
TRBJ2-3,TRBV9,.,15,CASSVGGWSTDTQYF
TRBJ2-1,TRBV11-2,.,15,CASSPGTSGLWEQFF
TRBJ1-1,TRBV7-9,.,12,CASSVQGNEAFF
TRBJ2-1,TRBV3-1/TRBV3-2,once,15,CASSQLRGGFIEQFF
TRBJ1-1,TRBV2,.,13,CASKSLMNTEAFF